Below are 2 T cell receptor beta chains sequenced from a single sample in a study of blood T cell repertoires in COVID-19. The data were produced by immunoSEQ multiplex PCR, yet TCRdb's version contains in-frame clones alone and is incomplete. The sample holds more than 95,000 clones; 84% are singletons and the top ten take around 12%. The sequencing input was peripheral blood. These receptors all stem from a human donor in a cohort sampled during active COVID-19.

This chain connects TRBV19 to TRBJ1-5; TRBD1 might be the D (6 bases). The germline gives CDR1 LNHDA, CDR2 SQIVND (reference sequence). The V end was cut by 3 bases, the J end by 2 bases, with 8 bases between. This CDR3 region has 14 residues. The CDR3: CASSIAGGNQPQHF. DNA of the CDR3: TGTGCCAGTAGTATCGCAGGGGGCAATCAGCCCCAGCATTTT.

The rearrangement uses TRBV4-1 and TRBJ2-2, with D perhaps TRBD2 (6 bases). Per germline, CDR1 MGHRA and CDR2 YSYEKL. Trimming took 2 bases from V and 2 from J, leaving 12 bases between them. The CDR3 runs to 16 residues. For the CDR3, the DNA is TGCGCCAGCAGCCAATCCGCCGGGGGAAACACCGGGGAGCTGTTTTTT. Protein product: CASSQSAGGNTGELFF.